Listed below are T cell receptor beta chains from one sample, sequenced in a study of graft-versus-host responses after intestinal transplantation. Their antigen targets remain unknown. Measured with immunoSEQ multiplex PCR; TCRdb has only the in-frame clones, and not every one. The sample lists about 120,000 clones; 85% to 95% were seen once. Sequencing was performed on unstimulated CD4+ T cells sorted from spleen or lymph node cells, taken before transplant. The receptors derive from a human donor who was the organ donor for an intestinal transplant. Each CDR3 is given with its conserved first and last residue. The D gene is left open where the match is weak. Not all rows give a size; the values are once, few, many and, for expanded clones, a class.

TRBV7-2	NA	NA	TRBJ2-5	CASSLVRETQYF	TGTGCCAGCAGCTTAGTGCGAGAGACCCAGTACTTC
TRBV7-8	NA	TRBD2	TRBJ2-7	CASSQGPGTSQHTYEQYF	TGTGCCAGCAGCCAAGGCCCCGGGACTAGCCAGCATACCTACGAGCAGTACTTC
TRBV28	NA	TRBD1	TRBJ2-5	CASSLGTGGPETQYF	TGTGCCAGCAGTTTAGGGACAGGGGGCCCAGAGACCCAGTACTTC
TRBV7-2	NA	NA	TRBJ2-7	CASSSDGLASYEQYF	TGTGCCAGCAGCTCAGACGGTCTAGCCTCCTACGAGCAGTACTTC
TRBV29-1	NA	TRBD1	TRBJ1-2	CSVERQGIYGYTF	TGCAGCGTTGAACGACAGGGGATCTATGGCTACACCTTC
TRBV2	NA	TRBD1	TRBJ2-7	CASRGQARSYEQYF	TGTGCCAGCCGGGGACAGGCGCGCTCCTACGAGCAGTACTTC
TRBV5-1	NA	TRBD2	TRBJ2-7	CASSAGTSGRSSYEQYF	TGCGCCAGCAGCGCCGGGACTAGCGGGAGAAGTTCCTACGAGCAGTACTTC
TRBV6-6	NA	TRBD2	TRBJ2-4	CASRRGLARYF	TGTGCCAGCAGGAGGGGACTAGCTCGGTACTTC
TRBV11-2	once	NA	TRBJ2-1	CASSPFVLQIRNEQFF	TGTGCCAGCAGCCCCTTCGTCCTTCAAATCCGGAATGAGCAGTTCTTC
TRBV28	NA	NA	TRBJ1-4	CASSFGGAANEKLFF	TGTGCCAGCAGTTTCGGGGGCGCGGCTAATGAAAAACTGTTTTTT
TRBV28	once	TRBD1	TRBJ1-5	CASSSPPWTGRKGVLQPQHF	TGTGCCAGCAGTTCACCACCCTGGACAGGGAGAAAGGGGGTACTACAGCCCCAGCATTTT
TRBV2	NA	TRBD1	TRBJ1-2	CASSVVGQESEVYGYTF	TGTGCCAGCAGTGTGGTGGGACAGGAAAGCGAGGTCTATGGCTACACCTTC
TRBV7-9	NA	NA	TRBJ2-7	CASSQVYEQYF	TGTGCCAGCAGTCAGGTCTACGAGCAGTACTTC
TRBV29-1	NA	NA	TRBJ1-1	CSVKAGWKTEAFF	TGCAGCGTTAAGGCAGGGTGGAAGACTGAAGCTTTCTTT
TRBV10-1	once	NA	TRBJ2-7	CASSELAPEGYEQYF	TGCGCCAGCAGTGAGCTGGCGCCGGAGGGCTACGAGCAGTACTTC
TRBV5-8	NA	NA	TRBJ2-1	CASSLGVGYNEQFF	TGTGCCAGCAGCTTGGGAGTCGGATACAATGAGCAGTTCTTC
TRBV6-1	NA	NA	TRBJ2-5	CASSEALGRRETQYF	TGTGCCAGCAGTGAAGCGCTGGGGCGCCGAGAGACCCAGTACTTC
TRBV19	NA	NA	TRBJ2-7	CASSMTGEYEQYF	TGTGCCAGTAGTATGACGGGCGAATACGAGCAGTACTTC
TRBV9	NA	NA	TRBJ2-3	CASSLDWTSTDTQYF	TGTGCCAGCAGCTTGGACTGGACTAGCACAGATACGCAGTATTTT
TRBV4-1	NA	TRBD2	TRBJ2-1	CASSQGGLAGLNNEQFF	TGCGCCAGCAGCCAAGGGGGGCTAGCGGGATTAAACAATGAGCAGTTCTTC
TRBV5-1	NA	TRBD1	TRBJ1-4	CASSLGQDEKLFF	TGCGCCAGCAGCCTGGGACAGGATGAAAAACTGTTTTTT
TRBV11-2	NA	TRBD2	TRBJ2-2	CASSLAGLAATGELFF	TGTGCCAGCAGCTTAGCAGGACTAGCGGCGACCGGGGAGCTGTTTTTT
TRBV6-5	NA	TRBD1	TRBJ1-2	CASSTLKGAYGYTF	TGTGCCAGCAGTACCCTTAAGGGGGCCTATGGCTACACCTTC
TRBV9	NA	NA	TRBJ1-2	CASSSQDSYGYTF	TGTGCCAGCAGCTCACAGGACAGCTATGGCTACACCTTC
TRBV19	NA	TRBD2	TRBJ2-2	CASSIFGTSGSSGELFF	TGTGCCAGTAGTATATTTGGGACTAGCGGGAGCTCCGGGGAGCTGTTTTTT
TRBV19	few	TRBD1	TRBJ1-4	CASNPAGGSEKLFF	TGTGCCAGTAATCCGGCAGGGGGTAGTGAAAAACTGTTTTTT
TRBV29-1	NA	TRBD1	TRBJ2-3	CSSEGAGDTQYF	TGCAGCTCCGAGGGGGCGGGAGATACGCAGTATTTT
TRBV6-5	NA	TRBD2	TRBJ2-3	CASSYSILAGDTQYF	TGTGCCAGCAGTTACTCCATACTAGCGGGCGATACGCAGTATTTT
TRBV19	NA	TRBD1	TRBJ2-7	CASSIGTGYEQYF	TGTGCCAGTAGTATAGGGACAGGCTACGAGCAGTACTTC
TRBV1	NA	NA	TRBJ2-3	CTSSHSLGRGNDTQYF	TGCACCAGCAGCCATAGCTTAGGAAGGGGTAACGATACGCAGTATTTT
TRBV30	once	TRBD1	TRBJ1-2	CAWSPPTGSGRGYTF	TGTGCCTGGAGCCCCCCGACAGGGTCAGGTCGTGGCTACACCTTC
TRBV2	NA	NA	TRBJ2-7	CASTLGGYEQYF	TGTGCCAGCACACTAGGGGGATACGAGCAGTACTTC
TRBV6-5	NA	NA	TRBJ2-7	CASSPPGQSSYEQYF	TGTGCCAGCAGTCCTCCGGGGCAGTCCTCCTACGAGCAGTACTTC
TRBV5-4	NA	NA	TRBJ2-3	CASRGASASTDTQYF	TGTGCCAGCAGGGGAGCTTCGGCTAGCACAGATACGCAGTATTTT
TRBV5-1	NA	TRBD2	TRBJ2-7	CASSFRTSGRYEQYF	TGCGCCAGCAGCTTCAGGACTAGCGGGAGGTACGAGCAGTACTTC
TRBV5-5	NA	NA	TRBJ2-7	CASSFPGKAGYEQYF	TGTGCCAGCAGCTTCCCAGGGAAGGCGGGCTACGAGCAGTACTTC
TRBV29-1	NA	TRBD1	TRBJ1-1	CSVGDSLNTEAFF	TGCAGCGTTGGGGACAGCTTGAACACTGAAGCTTTCTTT
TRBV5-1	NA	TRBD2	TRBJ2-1	CASSLVTSGFPSYNEQFF	TGCGCCAGCAGCTTGGTGACTAGCGGGTTCCCCTCCTACAATGAGCAGTTCTTC
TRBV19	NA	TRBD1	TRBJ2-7	CASRDRDRAVEQYF	TGTGCCAGTAGGGACCGGGACAGGGCTGTCGAGCAGTACTTC
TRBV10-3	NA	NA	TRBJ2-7	CAINPYEQYF	TGTGCCATCAACCCCTACGAGCAGTACTTC
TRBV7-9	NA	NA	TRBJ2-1	CASSPRQVPNEQFF	TGTGCCAGCAGCCCACGGCAGGTCCCCAATGAGCAGTTCTTC
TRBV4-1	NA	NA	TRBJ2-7	CASSQLGRMSYEQYF	TGCGCCAGCAGCCAGCTTGGACGTATGTCCTACGAGCAGTACTTC
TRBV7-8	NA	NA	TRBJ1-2	CASSLIAGTGGYTF	TGTGCCAGCAGCTTAATAGCAGGAACGGGAGGCTACACCTTC
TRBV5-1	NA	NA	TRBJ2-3	CASSLVEPSTDTQYF	TGCGCCAGCAGCTTGGTTGAGCCCAGCACAGATACGCAGTATTTT
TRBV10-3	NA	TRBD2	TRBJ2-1	CAITTSWSYNEQFF	TGTGCCATTACGACTAGCTGGTCCTACAATGAGCAGTTCTTC
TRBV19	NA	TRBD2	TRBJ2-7	CASSISGGSMYEQYF	TGTGCCAGTAGTATTTCGGGAGGTTCAATGTACGAGCAGTACTTC
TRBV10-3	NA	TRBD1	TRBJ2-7	CAISVSGTGVREQYF	TGTGCCATCAGTGTCTCCGGGACAGGGGTTCGGGAGCAGTACTTC
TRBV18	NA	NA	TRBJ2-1	CASSGFRESTYNEQFF	TGTGCCAGCTCAGGATTCAGGGAGTCCACCTACAATGAGCAGTTCTTC
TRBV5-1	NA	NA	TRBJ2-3	CASSLGDPADTQYF	TGCGCCAGCAGTCTAGGGGACCCGGCAGATACGCAGTATTTT
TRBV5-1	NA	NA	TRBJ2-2	CASTSDPSYNTGELFF	TGCGCCAGCACTTCCGACCCCTCCTATAACACCGGGGAGCTGTTTTTT
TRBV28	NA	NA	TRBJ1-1	CASSLSESGAFF	TGTGCCAGCAGTTTATCTGAAAGCGGAGCTTTCTTT
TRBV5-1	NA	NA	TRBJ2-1	CASSLAPSGQVDNEQFF	TGCGCCAGCAGCTTGGCCCCTAGCGGACAGGTAGACAATGAGCAGTTCTTC
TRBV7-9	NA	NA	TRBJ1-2	CASSPDRSNYGYTF	TGTGCCAGCAGCCCGGACCGATCTAACTATGGCTACACCTTC
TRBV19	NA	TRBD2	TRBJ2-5	CASRTSGGPKTQYF	TGTGCCAGTAGAACCTCGGGGGGACCGAAGACCCAGTACTTC
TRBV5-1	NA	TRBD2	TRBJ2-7	CASSLELAGVYEQYF	TGCGCCAGCAGCTTGGAACTAGCGGGAGTCTACGAGCAGTACTTC
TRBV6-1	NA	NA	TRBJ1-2	CASSNQGSGYTF	TGTGCCAGCAGTAACCAGGGTAGTGGCTACACCTTC